The source of this TCR beta chain is a study of blood T cell repertoires in COVID-19 (dated by TCRdb to about 2020). Study-level background: Samples covering the acute and convalescent phases of COVID-19 were provided by collaborators in the United States, Italy and Spain. The material from the prospective study consisted of cDNA or gDNA derived from T cells, B-cell-depleted T cells, or PBMCs. The dataset comprised deeply sampled blood TCRbeta repertoires from subjects exposed to, actively infected with, or recovered from COVID-19. A freely available public database, intended as a resource for researchers studying the immune response to SARS-CoV-2, is where the repertoires were released. Samples came from the ongoing ImmuneRACE study (first 160 participants) plus 1,254 subjects from 6 global collaborators. Nearly every sample came with metadata listing a de-identified subject ID, COVID-19 status, age in years and sex. Where available, HLA class I and class II types were obtained from metadata supplied by the sample provider rather than from assay-based typing. Here is what the overall study found, with its caveats: How much clinical and demographic metadata was included differed by source and by participant, and the metadata was provided uncurated.

As for this clone: What antigen it recognizes has not been identified. Per-nucleotide qualities are absent, and no much larger clonotype sits a single base away.

The germline V gene supplies CDR1 MGHRA and CDR2 YSYEKL. V and J are trimmed by 4 bases and 1 base, and the gene matches miss 10 bases of the junction. The CDR3 spans 16 residues, from the cysteine through the phenylalanine. The read is trimmed to its CDR3 DNA, 48 bases read in frame from base 1. At one collaborating source in Seattle, patients were enrolled during active infection and were followed longitudinally through the course of disease. Each collaborating institution followed its own protocols to collect whole blood in K2EDTA tubes. Collaborator samples were shipped for TCRbeta analysis as frozen whole blood, isolated PBMCs, or DNA extracted from either sample type. TCRbeta CDR3 regions were amplified from genomic DNA using the immunoSEQ Assay, a bias-controlled multiplex PCR. As for the original processing: The number of nucleated cells in each sample was estimated by amplification of reference gene primers within the assay. To quantify the absolute abundance of each unique TCRbeta CDR3 rearrangement, sequence reads were collapsed and filtered. For each sample, productive Simpson clonality was calculated as the square root of Simpson's diversity index over productive rearrangements. TCRdb obtained this table from immuneACCESS and retained in-frame rearrangements with V and J assigned. These tables miss some clones; where compared with another copy, unresolved V genes account for less than half of the shortfall, and the remainder is unexplained. V and J calls and clone size are as listed in that table; D and trimming were resolved from the DNA. Counted in this sample were about 220,000 clones; around four fifths of them appeared once. Around 8% of the sample is taken by the ten largest.

The chain is encoded by TRBV4-1 joined to TRBJ2-7; 7 bases in the junction line up with TRBD2. The source of this sequence is a woman of 80 years or more with COVID-19, enrolled during active disease. The sequencing sample was made of peripheral blood. The nucleotide sequence is TGCGCCAGCAGCCCTCTCAACTGGGGACTATCCTACGAGCAGTACTTC. Protein translation: CASSPLNWGLSYEQYF.